The sample holds a few counts of the clone carrying this T cell receptor (beta chain). One end of the junction varies from germline; a read error may be responsible. The TCRbeta library was prepared with unique molecular identifiers. MiXCR, run by TCRdb on the PCR reads, gives a single entry per CDR3 protein. The data contain about 980,000 distinct CDR3 sequences, around 30% of them singletons. This entry is derived from a study of T-cell reconstitution after alpha-beta-depleted transplantation in children. The CDR3 is 14 residues long. Germline loops: CDR1 SGHRS, CDR2 YFSETQ. Material: PBMCs, mostly from graft donor cells, obtained 360 days after TCRalphabeta/CD19-depleted stem cell transplant. The clonotype comes from a boy in the first two years of life who had a stem cell transplant for SCID, so the T cells may come from the graft donor. The genes are TRBV5-1 and TRBJ2-1, with TRBD2 matching 9 bases. This CDR3 reads CASSLGGGDNEQFF. DNA for the CDR3: TGTGCCAGCAGCTTAGGCGGGGGGGACAATGAGCAGTTCTTC. Filled out from reference TRBV5-1 and TRBJ2-1, the complete variable domain reads KAGVTQTPRYLIKTRGQQVTLSCSPISGHRSVSWYQQTPGQGLQFLFEYFSETQRNKGNFPGRFSGRQFSNSRSEMNVSTLELGDSALYLCASSLGGGDNEQFFGPGTRLTVL.